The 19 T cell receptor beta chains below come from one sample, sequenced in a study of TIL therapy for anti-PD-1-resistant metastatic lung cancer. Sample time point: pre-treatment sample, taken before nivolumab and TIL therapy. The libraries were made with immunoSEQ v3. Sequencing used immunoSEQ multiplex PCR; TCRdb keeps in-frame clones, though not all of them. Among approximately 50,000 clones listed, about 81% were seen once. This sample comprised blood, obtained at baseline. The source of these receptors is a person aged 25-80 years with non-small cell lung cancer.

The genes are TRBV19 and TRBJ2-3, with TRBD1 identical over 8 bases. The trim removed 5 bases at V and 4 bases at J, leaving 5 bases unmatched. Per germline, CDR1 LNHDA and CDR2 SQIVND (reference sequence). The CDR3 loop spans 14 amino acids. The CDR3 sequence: CASSSSGGADTQYF. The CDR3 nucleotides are TGTGCCAGTAGTTCCTCAGGGGGCGCAGATACGCAGTATTTT.

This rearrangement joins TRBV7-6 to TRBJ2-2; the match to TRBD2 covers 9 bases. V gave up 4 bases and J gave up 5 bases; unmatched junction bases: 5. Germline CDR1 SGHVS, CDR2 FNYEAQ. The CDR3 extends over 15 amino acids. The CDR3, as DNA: TGTGCCAGCAGCTCAAACGCGGGGGGGACCGGGGAGCTGTTTTTT. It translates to CASSSNAGGTGELFF.

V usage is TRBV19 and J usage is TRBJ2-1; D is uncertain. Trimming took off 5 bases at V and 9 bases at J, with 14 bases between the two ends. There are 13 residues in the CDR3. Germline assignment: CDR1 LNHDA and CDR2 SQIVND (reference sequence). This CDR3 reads CASSWTPRREQFF. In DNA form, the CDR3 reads TGTGCCAGTAGTTGGACGCCCCGCCGTGAGCAGTTCTTC.

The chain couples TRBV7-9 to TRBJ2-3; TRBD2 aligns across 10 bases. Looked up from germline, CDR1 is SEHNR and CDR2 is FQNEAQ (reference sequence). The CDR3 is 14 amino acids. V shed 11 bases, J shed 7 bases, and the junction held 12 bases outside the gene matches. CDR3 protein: CARGGTSVPYTQYF. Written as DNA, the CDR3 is TGTGCCCGTGGGGGGACTAGCGTTCCATATACGCAGTATTTT.

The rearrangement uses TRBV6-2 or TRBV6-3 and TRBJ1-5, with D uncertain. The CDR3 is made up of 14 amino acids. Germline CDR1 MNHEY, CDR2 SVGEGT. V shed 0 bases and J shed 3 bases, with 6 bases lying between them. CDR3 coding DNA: TGTGCCAGCAGTTACTCCCGATACAATCAGCCCCAGCATTTT. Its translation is CASSYSRYNQPQHF.

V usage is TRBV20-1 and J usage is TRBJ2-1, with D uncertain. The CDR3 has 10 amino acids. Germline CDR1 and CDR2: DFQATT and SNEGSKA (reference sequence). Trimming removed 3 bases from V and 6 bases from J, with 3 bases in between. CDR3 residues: CSARSNEQFF. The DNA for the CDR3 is TGCAGTGCTAGGAGCAATGAGCAGTTCTTC.

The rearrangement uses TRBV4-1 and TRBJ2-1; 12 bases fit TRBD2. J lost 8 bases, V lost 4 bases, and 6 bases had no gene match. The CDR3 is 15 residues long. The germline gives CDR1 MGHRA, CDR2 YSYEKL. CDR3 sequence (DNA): TGCGCCAGCAGCCCTACTAGCGGGGGGTTCTATGAGCAGTTCTTC. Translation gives CASSPTSGGFYEQFF.

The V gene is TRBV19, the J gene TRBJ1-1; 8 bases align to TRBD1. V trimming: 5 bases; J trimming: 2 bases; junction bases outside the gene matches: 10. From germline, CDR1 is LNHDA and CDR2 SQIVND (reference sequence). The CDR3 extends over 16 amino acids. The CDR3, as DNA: TGTGCCAGTAGTCCGAGACAGGGGAAACCTAACACTGAAGCTTTCTTT. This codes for CASSPRQGKPNTEAFF.

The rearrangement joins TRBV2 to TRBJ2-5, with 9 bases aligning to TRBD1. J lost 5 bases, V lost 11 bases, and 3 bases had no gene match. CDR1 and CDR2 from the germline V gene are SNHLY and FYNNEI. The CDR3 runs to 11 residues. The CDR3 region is CAGQGWETQYF. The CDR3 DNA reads TGTGCCGGACAGGGGTGGGAGACCCAGTACTTC.

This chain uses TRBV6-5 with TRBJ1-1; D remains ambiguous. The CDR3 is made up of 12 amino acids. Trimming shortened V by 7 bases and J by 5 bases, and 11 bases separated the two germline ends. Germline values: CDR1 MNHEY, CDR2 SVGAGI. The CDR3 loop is CASKRIKTEAFF. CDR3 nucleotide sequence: TGTGCCAGCAAACGGATAAAAACTGAAGCTTTCTTT.

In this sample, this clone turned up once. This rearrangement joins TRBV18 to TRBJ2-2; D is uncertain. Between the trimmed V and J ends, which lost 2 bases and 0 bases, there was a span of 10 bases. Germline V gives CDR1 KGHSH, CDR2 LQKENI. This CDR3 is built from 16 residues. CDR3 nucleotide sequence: TGTGCCAGCTCACCATATAATGAAGCGAACACCGGGGAGCTGTTTTTT. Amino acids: CASSPYNEANTGELFF.

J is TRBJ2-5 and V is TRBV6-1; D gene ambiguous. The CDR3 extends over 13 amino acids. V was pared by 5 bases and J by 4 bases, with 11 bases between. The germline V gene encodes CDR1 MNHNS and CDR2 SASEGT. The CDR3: CASSSGQVETQYF. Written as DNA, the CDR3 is TGTGCCAGCAGTTCCGGCCAGGTAGAGACCCAGTACTTC.

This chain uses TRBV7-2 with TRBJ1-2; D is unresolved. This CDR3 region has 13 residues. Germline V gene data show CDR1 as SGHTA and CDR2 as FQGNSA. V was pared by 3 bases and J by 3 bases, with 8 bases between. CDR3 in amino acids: CASSLTPDYGYTF. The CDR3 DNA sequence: TGTGCCAGCAGCTTGACGCCGGACTATGGCTACACCTTC.

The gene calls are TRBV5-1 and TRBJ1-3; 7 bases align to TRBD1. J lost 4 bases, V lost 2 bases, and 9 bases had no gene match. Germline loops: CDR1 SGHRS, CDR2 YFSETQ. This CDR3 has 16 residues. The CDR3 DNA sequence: TGCGCCAGCAGCTTAAATACAGGGGACTCGGGAAACACCATATATTTT. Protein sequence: CASSLNTGDSGNTIYF.

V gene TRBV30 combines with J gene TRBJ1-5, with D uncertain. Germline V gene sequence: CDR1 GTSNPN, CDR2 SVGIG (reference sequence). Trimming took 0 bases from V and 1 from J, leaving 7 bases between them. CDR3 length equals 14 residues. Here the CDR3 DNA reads TGTGCCTGGAGTGTCTCTACGAGCAATCAGCCCCAGCATTTT. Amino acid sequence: CAWSVSTSNQPQHF.

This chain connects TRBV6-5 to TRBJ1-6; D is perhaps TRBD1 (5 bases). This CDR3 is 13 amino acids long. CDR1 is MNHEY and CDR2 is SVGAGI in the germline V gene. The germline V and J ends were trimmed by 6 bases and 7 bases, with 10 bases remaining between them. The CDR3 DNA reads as TGTGCCAGCAGCCGGGGGTCAAATTCACCCCTCCACTTT. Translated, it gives CASSRGSNSPLHF.

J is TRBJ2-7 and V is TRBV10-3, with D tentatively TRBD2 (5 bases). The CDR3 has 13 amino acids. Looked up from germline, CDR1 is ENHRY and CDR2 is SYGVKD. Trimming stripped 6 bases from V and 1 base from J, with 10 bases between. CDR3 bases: TGTGCCATCAGCCCCGAGGGATCCTACGAGCAGTACTTC. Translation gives CAISPEGSYEQYF.

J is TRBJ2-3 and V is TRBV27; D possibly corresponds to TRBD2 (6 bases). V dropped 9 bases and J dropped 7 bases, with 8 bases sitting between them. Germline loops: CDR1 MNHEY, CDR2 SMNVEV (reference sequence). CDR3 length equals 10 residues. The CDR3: CASGRYTQYF. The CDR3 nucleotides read TGTGCCAGTGGGAGGTATACGCAGTATTTT.

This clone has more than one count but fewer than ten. For the CDR3, the DNA is TGTGCCAGCAGTCCGAGCGGGAGAGGTACAGATACGCAGTATTTT. It encodes CASSPSGRGTDTQYF. The V and J genes are TRBV2 and TRBJ2-3; 8 bases agree with TRBD2. From germline, CDR1 is SNHLY and CDR2 FYNNEI. The junction had 7 bases not matched to a gene; V was cut back by 5 bases and J by 3 bases. The CDR3 loop spans 15 amino acids.